This T cell receptor beta chain was documented in a study of B cell selection in AIRE deficiency. This clone was counted only a few times. CD4+CD127+ cells were sorted as the conventional CD4 T cells. Profiled with immunoSEQ multiplex PCR; TCRdb holds only in-frame clones, not every one. The data hold 25,000 to 30,000 clones, with less than 97% observed a single time. The receptor comes from a human donor in good health. Source material: CD4+CD127+ conventional T cells sorted from PBMCs.

The CDR3 protein is CASNRGSTDTQYF. Here the CDR3 DNA reads TGTGCCAGCAACCGGGGGAGCACAGATACGCAGTATTTT. This chain joins TRBV6-5 and TRBJ2-3; tentative D call: TRBD2 (6 bases). The CDR3 sequence is 13 residues long. Germline V gives CDR1 MNHEY, CDR2 SVGAGI. With 7 bases removed from V and 0 bases from J, the gap between germline ends came to 8 bases.